Listed here are 10 T cell receptor beta chains from one sample, sequenced in a study of immune cell composition in non-small cell lung cancer. Data came from immunoSEQ multiplex PCR; TCRdb stores just in-frame clones and leaves some out. The sample lists nearly 2,500 clones; over 65% were seen once. The normal lung sample lay at least 3 cm, and maximally far, from the tumour. Sequencing input: non-adjacent lung tissue. The receptor source for this set is a human donor with non-small cell lung cancer.

In regard to this clone: The sample holds other DNA sequences that translate to the same CDR3. The chain is built from TRBV19 and TRBJ2-5, with 11 positions matching TRBD2. V lost 5 bases and J lost 5; bases outside the gene matches: 7. Germline V CDR1 and CDR2: LNHDA, SQIVND (reference sequence). This CDR3 comprises 15 residues. For the CDR3, the DNA is TGTGCCAGTAGTTTAGCGGGAGGGCCGAGGGAGACCCAGTACTTC. It encodes CASSLAGGPRETQYF.

This clone came up once. CDR3 residues: CATKAGGEADTQYF. The CDR3 DNA sequence: TGTGCCACCAAAGCGGGAGGGGAGGCAGATACGCAGTATTTT. The J gene is TRBJ2-3, the V gene TRBV6-5; 10 bases agree with TRBD2. Germline assignment: CDR1 MNHEY and CDR2 SVGAGI. The ends lost 10 bases at V and 4 bases at J; junction bases unmatched: 8. The CDR3 has 14 amino acids.

The chain has TRBV29-1 and TRBJ1-2, with 11 bases that match TRBD1. The CDR3 sequence is 12 residues long. Germline trimming cut 7 bases from V and 6 bases from J; bases unmatched to any gene: 4. Per the germline V gene, CDR1 is SQVTM and CDR2 is ANQGSEA. CDR3 sequence reads: CSGRTGGDGYTF. In DNA, the CDR3 is TGCAGCGGTCGGACAGGGGGCGATGGCTACACCTTC.

The genes are TRBV6-1 and TRBJ2-5, with TRBD1 matching 7 bases. J gave up 5 bases and V 6 bases, and 12 bases lay outside the gene matches. This CDR3 is 15 amino acids long. Germline V gene sequence: CDR1 MNHNS, CDR2 SASEGT. The chain's CDR3 is CASRGSWTGHETQYF. The CDR3 DNA is TGTGCCAGCAGAGGGAGCTGGACAGGACATGAGACCCAGTACTTC.

This chain joins TRBV7-9 and TRBJ2-7; 8 bases are a match to TRBD1. Germline lookup yields CDR1 SEHNR and CDR2 FQNEAQ (reference sequence). The CDR3 consists of 15 residues. The trim removed 6 bases at V and 0 bases at J, leaving 7 bases unmatched. The CDR3 reads CASREAGGYSYEQYF. CDR3 in DNA: TGTGCCAGCAGGGAAGCAGGGGGCTACTCCTACGAGCAGTACTTC.

The CDR3 is CASSLTGPTNEKLFF. CDR3 nucleotide sequence: TGTGCCAGCAGCCTTACAGGCCCAACTAATGAAAAACTGTTTTTT. The genes are TRBV7-2 and TRBJ1-4, with D possibly TRBD1 on 5 matching bases. V lost 5 bases and J lost 0, with 10 bases in between. The germline V gene has CDR1 SGHTA and CDR2 FQGNSA. The CDR3 spans 15 residues.

The CDR3 DNA follows: TGTGCCAGCAGTGATATGGGACAGGGCAAGCAGTACTTC. Its translation: CASSDMGQGKQYF. V usage is TRBV6-1 and J usage is TRBJ2-7, with TRBD1 matching 9 bases. This CDR3 has 13 amino acids. With 3 bases clipped from V and 8 bases from J, the junction kept 5 bases outside the gene matches. The V gene's germline CDR1 is MNHNS and CDR2 SASEGT.

V and J are TRBV10-3 and TRBJ2-5, with D perhaps matching TRBD2 (6 bases). The CDR3 covers 14 residues. Germline V lookup: CDR1 ENHRY, CDR2 SYGVKD. Trimming left V 2 bases short and J 5 bases short, with 12 bases between. CDR3 nucleotides: TGTGCCATCAGTGAGCCGACTAGTAGGGAGACCCAGTACTTC. This translates into CAISEPTSRETQYF.

This chain connects TRBV27 to TRBJ2-7; TRBD2 is a possible D gene (5 bases). Trimming took off 7 bases at V and 1 base at J, with 14 bases between the two ends. CDR3 length: 14 residues. Germline lookup yields CDR1 MNHEY and CDR2 SMNVEV (reference sequence). This CDR3 reads CASMRPGGSYEQYF. The CDR3 nucleotides are TGTGCCAGCATGAGACCCGGAGGTTCCTACGAGCAGTACTTC.

The chain joins TRBV19 to TRBJ2-7; D not certain. The CDR3 contains 12 residues. CDR1 is LNHDA, CDR2 SQIVND, per germline (reference sequence). V lost 3 bases to trimming and J lost 3 bases, with 6 bases between them. CDR3 nucleotide sequence: TGTGCCAGTAGTATTAACGGCTACGAGCAGTACTTC. It is translated as CASSINGYEQYF.